This T cell receptor (beta chain) came from a study of cytomegalovirus exposure and HLA in healthy donors. Across the whole study: The 110 or so validation repertoires used a platform that matched the one used for the approximately 670 first-cohort repertoires, as a later analysis reported.

Donors were drawn from the approximately 110-subject validation cohort, separate from the 666-subject first cohort. TCRdb keeps only in-frame clones here, not all; method: immunoSEQ multiplex PCR. The sample includes fewer than 150,000 clones, about 87% seen only once; the top ten take 8.5% to 9.5%. With regard to this clone: Its antigen is unidentified.

Study-level points and caveats: The authors enumerated 164 TCR beta chains as linked to cytomegalovirus. Across donors, most TCRs were seen rarely, yet some public ones were widespread.

Input material: PBMCs. The sequence was obtained from a man between 18 and 29 years old in good health and CMV-seropositive.

DNA of the CDR3: TGTGCCAGCAGCTTGGTCGGCGGGACTGACGAGCAGTACTTC. Amino acids: CASSLVGGTDEQYF. The V gene is TRBV5-6, the J gene TRBJ2-7, with a tentative D call TRBD2 (6 bases). The V end was cut by 0 bases, the J end by 5 bases, with 12 bases between. Germline CDR1 and CDR2: SGHDT and YYEEEE. The CDR3 covers 14 residues.